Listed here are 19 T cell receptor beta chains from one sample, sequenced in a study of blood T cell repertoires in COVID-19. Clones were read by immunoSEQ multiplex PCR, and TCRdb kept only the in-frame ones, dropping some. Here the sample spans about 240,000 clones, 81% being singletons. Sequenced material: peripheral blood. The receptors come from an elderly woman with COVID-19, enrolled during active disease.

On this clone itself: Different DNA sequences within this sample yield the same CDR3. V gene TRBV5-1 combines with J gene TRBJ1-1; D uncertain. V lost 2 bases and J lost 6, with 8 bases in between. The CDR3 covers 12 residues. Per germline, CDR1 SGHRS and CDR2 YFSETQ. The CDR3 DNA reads TGCGCCAGCAGCTTTCGGGGTTCTGAAGCTTTCTTT. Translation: CASSFRGSEAFF.

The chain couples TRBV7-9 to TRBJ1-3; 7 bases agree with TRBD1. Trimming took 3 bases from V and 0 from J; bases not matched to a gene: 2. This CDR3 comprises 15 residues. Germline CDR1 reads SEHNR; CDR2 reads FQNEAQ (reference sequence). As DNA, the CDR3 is TGTGCCAGCAGCTTTGGGACAGCCTCTGGAAACACCATATATTTT. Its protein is CASSFGTASGNTIYF.

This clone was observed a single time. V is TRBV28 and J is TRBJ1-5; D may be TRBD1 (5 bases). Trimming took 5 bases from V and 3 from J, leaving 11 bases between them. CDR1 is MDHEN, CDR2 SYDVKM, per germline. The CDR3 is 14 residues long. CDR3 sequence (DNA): TGTGCCAGCAGTCCTGACAGACTCAATCAGCCCCAGCATTTT. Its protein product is CASSPDRLNQPQHF.

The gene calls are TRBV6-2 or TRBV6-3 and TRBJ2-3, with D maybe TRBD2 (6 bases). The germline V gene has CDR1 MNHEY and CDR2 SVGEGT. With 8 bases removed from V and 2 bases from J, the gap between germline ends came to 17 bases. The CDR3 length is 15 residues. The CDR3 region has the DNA TGTGCCAGCGGCCTACGGGGCGGGGACACAGATACGCAGTATTTT. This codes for CASGLRGGDTDTQYF.

Written as DNA, the CDR3 is TGTGCCAGCACTCGACAGGGTAGCAATCAGCCCCAGCATTTT. Residues: CASTRQGSNQPQHF. V and J are TRBV2 and TRBJ1-5; 7 nucleotides agree with TRBD1. CDR1 is SNHLY, CDR2 FYNNEI, per germline. The CDR3 contains 14 residues. The ends lost 7 bases at V and 0 bases at J; junction bases unmatched: 3.

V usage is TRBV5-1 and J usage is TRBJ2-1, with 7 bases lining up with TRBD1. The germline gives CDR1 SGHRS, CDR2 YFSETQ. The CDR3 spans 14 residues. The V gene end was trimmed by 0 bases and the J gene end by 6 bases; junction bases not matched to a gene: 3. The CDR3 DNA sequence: TGCGCCAGCAGCTTGGCGGCAGGGGGCAATGAGCAGTTCTTC. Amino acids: CASSLAAGGNEQFF. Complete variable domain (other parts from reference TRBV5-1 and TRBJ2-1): KAGVTQTPRYLIKTRGQQVTLSCSPISGHRSVSWYQQTPGQGLQFLFEYFSETQRNKGNFPGRFSGRQFSNSRSEMNVSTLELGDSALYLCASSLAAGGNEQFFGPGTRLTVL.

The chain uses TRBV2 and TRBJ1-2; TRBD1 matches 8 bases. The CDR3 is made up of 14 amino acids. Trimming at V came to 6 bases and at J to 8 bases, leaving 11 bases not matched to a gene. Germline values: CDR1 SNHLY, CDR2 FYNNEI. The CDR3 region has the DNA TGTGCCAGCAGAGAACCGGACAGGGTTCACGGCTACACCTTC. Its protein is CASREPDRVHGYTF.

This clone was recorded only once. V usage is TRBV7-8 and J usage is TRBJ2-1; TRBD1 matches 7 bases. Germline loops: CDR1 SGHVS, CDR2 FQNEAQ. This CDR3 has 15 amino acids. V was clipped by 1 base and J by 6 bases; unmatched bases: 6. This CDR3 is CASSLEGAPSNEQFF. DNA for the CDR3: TGTGCCAGCAGCTTAGAGGGGGCCCCTAGCAATGAGCAGTTCTTC.

For the CDR3, the DNA is TGTGCCACCAGCAGAGATTACGAGGGCGCGGGAGATTTCGATGAGCAGTTCTTC. The encoded protein is CATSRDYEGAGDFDEQFF. The chain has TRBV15 and TRBJ2-1, with TRBD2 matching 7 bases. The CDR3 totals 18 residues. V shed 0 bases and J 8 bases; nucleotides not matched to a gene: 16. Germline assignment: CDR1 LNHNV and CDR2 YYDKDF (reference sequence).

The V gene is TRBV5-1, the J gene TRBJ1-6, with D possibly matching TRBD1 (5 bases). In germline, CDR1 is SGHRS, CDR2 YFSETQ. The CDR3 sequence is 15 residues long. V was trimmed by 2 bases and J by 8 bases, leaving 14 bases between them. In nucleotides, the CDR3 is TGCGCCAGCAGCTTACTGGGTCAGGGTTATTCACCCCTCCACTTT. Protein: CASSLLGQGYSPLHF.

This chain's CDR3 is CASSLATGGYEQYF. The DNA for the CDR3 is TGTGCCAGCAGCTTAGCGACAGGGGGCTACGAGCAGTACTTC. The chain employs TRBV7-6 and TRBJ2-7, with 9 positions matching TRBD1. In germline, CDR1 is SGHVS, CDR2 FNYEAQ. CDR3 length: 14 amino acids. Unmatched junction bases numbered 0, after V lost 0 bases and J lost 3 bases.

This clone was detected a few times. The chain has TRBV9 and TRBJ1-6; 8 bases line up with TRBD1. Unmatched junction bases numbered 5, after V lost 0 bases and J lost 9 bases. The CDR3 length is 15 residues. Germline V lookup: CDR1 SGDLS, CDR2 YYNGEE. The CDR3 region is CASSVVPGGSSPLHF. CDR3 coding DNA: TGTGCCAGCAGCGTAGTCCCAGGGGGCAGTTCACCCCTCCACTTT.

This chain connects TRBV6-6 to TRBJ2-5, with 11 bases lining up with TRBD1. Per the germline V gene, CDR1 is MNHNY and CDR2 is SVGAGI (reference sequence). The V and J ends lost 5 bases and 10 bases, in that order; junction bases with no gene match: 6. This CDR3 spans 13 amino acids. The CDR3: CASSGQGAADQYF. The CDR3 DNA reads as TGTGCCAGCAGTGGACAGGGGGCGGCGGACCAGTACTTC.

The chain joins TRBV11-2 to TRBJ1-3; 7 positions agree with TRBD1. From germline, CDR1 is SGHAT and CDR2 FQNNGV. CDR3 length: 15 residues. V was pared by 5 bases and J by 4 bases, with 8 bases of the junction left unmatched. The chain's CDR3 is CASSLTQGGGNTIYF. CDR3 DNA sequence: TGTGCCAGCAGCCTGACCCAGGGGGGAGGAAACACCATATATTTT.

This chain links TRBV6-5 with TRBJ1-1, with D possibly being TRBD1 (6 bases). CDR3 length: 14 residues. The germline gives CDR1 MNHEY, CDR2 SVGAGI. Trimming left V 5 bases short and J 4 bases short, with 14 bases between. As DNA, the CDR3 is TGTGCCAGCAGTCCCCAGGGGCTGGGCACTGAAGCTTTCTTT. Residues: CASSPQGLGTEAFF.

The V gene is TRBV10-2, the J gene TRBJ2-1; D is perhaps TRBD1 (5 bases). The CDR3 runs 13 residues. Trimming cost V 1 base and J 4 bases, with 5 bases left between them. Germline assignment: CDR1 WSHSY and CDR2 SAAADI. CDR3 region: CASSEYRYNEQFF. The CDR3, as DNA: TGCGCCAGCAGTGAGTACAGGTACAATGAGCAGTTCTTC.

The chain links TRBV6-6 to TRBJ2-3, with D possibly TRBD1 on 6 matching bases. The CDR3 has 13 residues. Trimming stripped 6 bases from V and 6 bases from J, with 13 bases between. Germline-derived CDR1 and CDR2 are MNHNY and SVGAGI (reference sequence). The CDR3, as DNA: TGTGCCAGCAGGGATAGGGACACGGATACGCAGTATTTT. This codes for CASRDRDTDTQYF.

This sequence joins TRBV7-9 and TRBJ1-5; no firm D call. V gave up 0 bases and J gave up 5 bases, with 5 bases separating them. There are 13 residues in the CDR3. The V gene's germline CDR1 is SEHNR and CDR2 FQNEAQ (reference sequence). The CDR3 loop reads CASSLARDQPQHF. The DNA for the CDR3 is TGTGCCAGCAGCTTAGCGCGAGATCAGCCCCAGCATTTT.

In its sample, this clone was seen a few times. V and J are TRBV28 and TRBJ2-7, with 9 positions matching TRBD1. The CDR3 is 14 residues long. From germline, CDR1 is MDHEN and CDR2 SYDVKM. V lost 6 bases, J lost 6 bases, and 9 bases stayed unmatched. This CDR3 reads CASRRQGDLSEQYF. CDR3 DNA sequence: TGTGCCAGCAGGAGACAGGGGGATTTAAGCGAGCAGTACTTC.